This entry lists 13 T cell receptor beta chains sequenced from one sample in a study of T cell repertoires in cytomegalovirus infection. These receptors are not linked to any known antigen. MiXCR, run by TCRdb on the reads, gives a single entry per CDR3 protein. Here the sample spans roughly 730,000 distinct CDR3 sequences, roughly 30% being singletons. This sample comprised cultured PBMCs, obtained from culture after CMV antigen stimulation. These receptors were collected from a human donor in good health (CMV status not recorded). Some clones in this sample may be carry-over from other donors' samples.

This clonotype occurred a few times. V is TRBV12-3 or TRBV12-4 and J is TRBJ1-3; no firm D call. This CDR3 comprises 11 residues. V was pared by 5 bases and J by 2 bases, with 1 base between. The CDR3 loop reads CASSAGNTIYF. The DNA for the CDR3 is TGTGCCAGCAGTGCTGGAAACACCATATATTTT.

The table lists this clonotype with many counts. The genes are TRBV7-8 and TRBJ2-1, with 7 bases fitting TRBD1. J gave up 4 bases and V 4 bases, and 4 bases lay outside the gene matches. Germline lookup yields CDR1 SGHVS and CDR2 FQNEAQ. The CDR3 is made up of 14 amino acids. The CDR3 is CASSSDRVYNEQFF. For the CDR3, the DNA is TGTGCCAGCAGCTCAGACAGGGTATACAATGAGCAGTTCTTC.

This clonotype was detected only a few times. The V call is TRBV12-3 or TRBV12-4, the J call TRBJ1-5; 8 nucleotides line up with TRBD1. V lost 4 bases to trimming and J lost 0 bases; unmatched junction nucleotides: 2. This CDR3 is built from 15 residues. The CDR3 spells CASSSQGVSNQPQHF. The CDR3 DNA reads as TGTGCCAGCAGTTCACAGGGGGTTAGCAATCAGCCCCAGCATTTT.

V usage is TRBV5-6 and J usage is TRBJ2-3; TRBD2 might be the D (6 bases). V was clipped by 5 bases and J by 2 bases, with 21 bases between them. Germline V CDR1 and CDR2: SGHDT, YYEEEE. The CDR3 is 17 residues long. CDR3 in DNA: TGTGCCAGCAGTCATTGGGAGTGGAGGGGCCCCACAGATACGCAGTATTTT. This sequence encodes CASSHWEWRGPTDTQYF.

The DNA of the CDR3 is TGTGCCAGCAGACCCGGGACGGATCCCACCGGGGAGCTGTTTTTT. This encodes CASRPGTDPTGELFF. The chain links TRBV6-1 to TRBJ2-2; D tentatively fits TRBD1 or TRBD2 (5 bases each). This CDR3 region has 15 residues. In germline, CDR1 is MNHNS, CDR2 SASEGT. The V end was cut by 6 bases, the J end by 4 bases, with 15 bases between.

The chain combines TRBV7-9 with TRBJ2-7; D is perhaps TRBD2 (6 bases). V lost 0 bases and J 0 bases, leaving 15 bases between the germline ends. Germline loops: CDR1 SEHNR, CDR2 FQNEAQ (reference sequence). The CDR3 is 17 residues long. CDR3 protein: CASSLATPGSLSYEQYF. CDR3 nucleotides: TGTGCCAGCAGCTTAGCTACCCCCGGGAGCCTCTCCTACGAGCAGTACTTC.

This clonotype occurred a few times. The J gene is TRBJ1-1, the V gene TRBV7-9; the D gene is possibly TRBD1 (6 bases). Germline lookup yields CDR1 SEHNR and CDR2 FQNEAQ (reference sequence). CDR3 length: 16 amino acids. The ends were cut back, 5 bases at V and 1 base at J, with 17 bases in the middle. The CDR3 sequence: CASSEGPLGGNTEAFF. The CDR3 DNA reads TGTGCCAGCAGCGAAGGTCCCCTAGGGGGGAACACTGAAGCTTTCTTT.

The V gene is TRBV20-1, the J gene TRBJ2-7; TRBD2 matches 9 bases. V was clipped by 5 bases and J by 1 base; unmatched bases: 9. This CDR3 contains 15 residues. Germline values: CDR1 DFQATT, CDR2 SNEGSKA (reference sequence). The CDR3 reads CSALSGSRSSYEQYF. The CDR3 DNA reads as TGCAGTGCTCTTAGCGGGAGCCGGTCATCCTACGAGCAGTACTTC.

This clonotype was detected only a few times. The chain recombines TRBV5-4 with TRBJ2-7; 13 positions agree with TRBD2. V was pared by 4 bases and J by 8 bases, with 3 bases of the junction left unmatched. This CDR3 comprises 13 residues. Germline lookup yields CDR1 SGHNT and CDR2 YYREEE (reference sequence). For the CDR3, the DNA is TGTGCCAGCAGCCCGGGACTAGCGGGACAGCAGTACTTC. It specifies CASSPGLAGQQYF. Full variable domain (remainder filled in from reference TRBV5-4 and TRBJ2-7): ETGVTQSPTHLIKTRGQQVTLRCSSQSGHNTVSWYQQALGQGPQFIFQYYREEENGRGNFPPRFSGLQFPNYSSELNVNALELDDSALYLCASSPGLAGQQYFGPGTRLTVT.

In this sample, this clonotype turned up a few times. The rearrangement joins TRBV4-1 to TRBJ2-1; tentatively, D is TRBD1 or TRBD2 (5 bases each). The CDR3 has 16 amino acids. CDR1 and CDR2 (germline): MGHRA, YSYEKL. Trimming shortened V by 7 bases and J by 0 bases, and 16 bases separated the two germline ends. As DNA, the CDR3 is TGCGCCAGCACCCCAGTCGAGGGGAGCTCCTACAATGAGCAGTTCTTC. Its protein is CASTPVEGSSYNEQFF.

The V call is TRBV4-1, the J call TRBJ2-6; D unclear. V lost 7 bases and J 0 bases, leaving 10 bases between the germline ends. Germline assignment: CDR1 MGHRA and CDR2 YSYEKL. The CDR3 is 15 residues long. CDR3 DNA sequence: TGCGCCAGCACAGTCAGGTTCTCTGGGGCCAACGTCCTGACTTTC. Its translation is CASTVRFSGANVLTF.

The sample holds many counts of this clonotype. This chain uses TRBV7-2 with TRBJ2-4; 9 bases map to TRBD1. V lost 1 base and J lost 8; bases outside the gene matches: 3. In germline, CDR1 is SGHTA, CDR2 FQGNSA. CDR3 length equals 14 residues. The CDR3 DNA is TGTGCCAGCAGCTTAGACAGGGGGCTTTACATTCAGTACTTC. It codes for CASSLDRGLYIQYF.

This clonotype has only a few counts. V and J are TRBV28 and TRBJ1-5; 8 bases fit TRBD1. V trimming: 6 bases; J trimming: 2 bases; junction bases outside the gene matches: 18. The CDR3 loop spans 19 amino acids. CDR1 and CDR2 from the germline V gene are MDHEN and SYDVKM. CDR3 amino acids: CASREGTGGANGGNQPQHF. The CDR3 DNA is TGTGCCAGCAGGGAAGGGACAGGTGGGGCGAATGGTGGCAATCAGCCCCAGCATTTT.